This T cell receptor beta chain emerged from a study of early T cells in non-severe SARS-CoV-2 infection. Study information: Sequencing input comprised bulk RNA from unsorted whole blood; chain pairing was not available.

Individual cDNA molecules received unique molecular identifiers during library preparation. TCRdb re-called the 5' RACE reads through MiXCR, storing one row per CDR3 protein. The sample includes tens of thousands of distinct CDR3 sequences, roughly 6% of them seen just once. Deletions cut 5 bases from V and 0 bases from J, with 23 bases between. This CDR3 is built from 18 residues. Germline lookup yields CDR1 SGHAT and CDR2 FQNNGV. Findings and limits, study-wide: VDJdb-based annotation leaned toward anti-spike CD8 responses and missed private and CD4 specificities.

This clonotype appeared many times. What it binds is unknown. The receptor comes from an adult who was a healthcare worker with PCR-confirmed SARS-CoV-2 infection or an uninfected control (not recorded which). The sequenced material came from whole blood. The rearrangement uses TRBV11-2 and TRBJ2-7; possible D gene TRBD1, 6 bases. The CDR3 DNA reads as TGTGCCAGCAGCCGTACTGCAGGACAGCGGAGGAGCTCCTACGAGCAGTACTTC. Its translation: CASSRTAGQRRSSYEQYF.